These 3 T cell receptor beta chains came from one sample sequenced in a study of T cell responses to AZD1222 COVID-19 vaccine. The data were produced by immunoSEQ multiplex PCR, yet TCRdb's version contains in-frame clones alone and is incomplete. Altogether about 110,000 clones are present, roughly 90% being singletons, with the ten largest covering approximately 5.4%. This material consisted of peripheral blood, taken on day 0 of AZD1222 vaccination. The receptors shown here come from an adult in good health.

Here the CDR3 reads CASSQDRDRAGGYTF. Written as DNA, the CDR3 is TGCGCCAGCAGCCAAGATCGGGACAGGGCAGGAGGCTACACCTTC. V and J are TRBV4-3 and TRBJ1-2; 9 nucleotides align to TRBD1. Germline V gene lookup returns CDR1 LGHNA and CDR2 YSLEER. Losses at the gene ends were 0 bases for V and 8 bases for J; bases not matched to a gene: 7. The CDR3 has 15 amino acids.

The V and J genes are TRBV30 and TRBJ1-1; the D is unclear. This CDR3 comprises 14 residues. Germline CDR1 is GTSNPN and CDR2 is SVGIG (reference sequence). Trimming removed 5 bases at V and 7 bases at J, with 20 bases between. The CDR3 DNA reads as TGTGCCTGGGTCACGAGGCACCAGTGGATTGAAGCTTTCTTT. This codes for CAWVTRHQWIEAFF.

The gene calls are TRBV19 and TRBJ1-2; D might be TRBD1 (5 bases). Trimming left V 3 bases short and J 3 bases short, with 8 bases between. Looked up from germline, CDR1 is LNHDA and CDR2 is SQIVND (reference sequence). There are 13 residues in the CDR3. The CDR3 sequence is CASSMGDYYGYTF. The CDR3 DNA reads as TGTGCCAGTAGTATGGGGGATTACTATGGCTACACCTTC.